A single sample is the source of the 21 T cell receptor beta chains below, sequenced in a study of T cells in Graves' hyperthyroidism and ophthalmopathy. Amplification yielded TCR beta CDR3 regions, with RNA transcripts as the source. The HTBI primer set drove a first-round RT-PCR of the TCR CDR3. Via MiXCR, TCRdb re-called the multiplex PCR reads, giving one row per CDR3 protein. This sample carries about 740,000 distinct CDR3 sequences, approximately 14% of them seen once, and the ten largest clones take about 9.4%. Material: blood. The receptors shown here come from a woman aged 18 to 35 with Graves' hyperthyroidism.

Here the CDR3 reads CASSPRQPSGNTIYF. The DNA of the CDR3 is TGTGCCAGCAGCCCACGACAGCCCTCTGGAAACACCATATATTTT. The gene calls are TRBV9 and TRBJ1-3; D possibly corresponds to TRBD1 (5 bases). The length of the CDR3 is 15 residues. Germline V lookup: CDR1 SGDLS, CDR2 YYNGEE. V lost 4 bases and J 0 bases, leaving 11 bases between the germline ends.

This clonotype was counted at least ten times. The chain joins TRBV15 to TRBJ2-1; 8 bases match TRBD2. The CDR3 has 15 residues. CDR1 and CDR2 from the germline V gene are LNHNV and YYDKDF (reference sequence). The V and J ends lost 3 bases and 6 bases, in that order; junction bases with no gene match: 7. DNA of the CDR3: TGTGCCACCAGCAGGAGTATGGCGGGGGGCAATGAGCAGTTCTTC. It yields the protein CATSRSMAGGNEQFF. The whole variable domain, filled in from reference TRBV15 and TRBJ2-1, reads DAMVIQNPRYQVTQFGKPVTLSCSQTLNHNVMYWYQQKSSQAPKLLFHYYDKDFNNEADTPDNFQSRRPNTSFCFLDIRSPGLGDTAMYLCATSRSMAGGNEQFFGPGTRLTVL.

This clonotype was seen at least ten times. The chain has TRBV9 and TRBJ1-1; no definite D call. Germline V gives CDR1 SGDLS, CDR2 YYNGEE. The CDR3 is made up of 14 amino acids. V was shortened by 3 bases and J by 4 bases, with 13 bases between the two germline ends. CDR3 in amino acids: CASSEAWESTEAFF. The CDR3 nucleotides are TGTGCCAGCAGCGAGGCTTGGGAGAGCACTGAAGCTTTCTTT.

This clonotype has more than one count but fewer than ten. The chain employs TRBV4-1 and TRBJ1-4; 8 bases are shared with TRBD1. J was trimmed by 8 bases and V by 5 bases; bases with no gene match: 10. The CDR3 covers 15 residues. Per germline, CDR1 MGHRA and CDR2 YSYEKL. DNA of the CDR3: TGCGCCAGCAGCGACCGACAGGGGTTGGGGGAAAAACTGTTTTTT. Amino acid sequence: CASSDRQGLGEKLFF.

The rearrangement links TRBV28 to TRBJ1-5, with a weak D call TRBD1 (5 bases). Germline values: CDR1 MDHEN, CDR2 SYDVKM. V lost 7 bases to trimming and J lost 3 bases, with 13 bases between them. The CDR3 runs to 14 residues. The CDR3 reads CASTPGSINQPQHF. As DNA, the CDR3 is TGTGCCAGCACTCCAGGGTCCATCAATCAGCCCCAGCATTTT.

This clonotype has a count of ten or more. CDR3 sequence: CASSRSGSFVTDTQYF. As DNA, the CDR3 is TGTGCCAGCAGCCGTAGCGGGAGCTTTGTCACAGATACGCAGTATTTT. The J gene is TRBJ2-3, the V gene TRBV11-1; the match to TRBD2 covers 9 bases. This CDR3 is 16 amino acids long. CDR1 is SGHAT, CDR2 FQDESV, per germline (reference sequence). V dropped 5 bases and J dropped 2; count of bases not matched to a gene: 8.

This clonotype was detected ten times or more. This chain joins TRBV5-5 and TRBJ1-5, with D perhaps TRBD1 (6 bases). The V end was cut by 4 bases, the J end by 5 bases, with 10 bases between. Germline loops: CDR1 SGHKS, CDR2 YYEKEE (reference sequence). The CDR3 is 13 amino acids. In DNA form, the CDR3 reads TGTGCCAGCAGCCTGGACAGCTATCAGCCCCAGCATTTT. This translates into CASSLDSYQPQHF. The full variable domain, rest sourced from reference TRBV5-5 and TRBJ1-5, is DAGVTQSPTHLIKTRGQQVTLRCSPISGHKSVSWYQQVLGQGPQFIFQYYEKEERGRGNFPDRFSARQFPNYSSELNVNALLLGDSALYLCASSLDSYQPQHFGDGTRLSIL.

This clonotype was detected only a few times. This could be a read error, since a much larger clone is one nucleotide away. This chain uses TRBV3-1 with TRBJ2-1; no clear D gene. Trimming pared 2 bases from V and 10 bases from J, leaving 6 bases between. Germline lookup yields CDR1 LGHDT and CDR2 YNNKEL (reference sequence). CDR3 length: 11 residues. CDR3 loop: CASSQHYEQFF. The DNA of the CDR3 is TGTGCCAGCAGCCAACACTACGAGCAGTTCTTC.

This clonotype was seen ten or more times. V is TRBV7-2 and J is TRBJ2-3; D is perhaps TRBD2 (5 bases). Germline V gene lookup returns CDR1 SGHTA and CDR2 FQGNSA. Trimming removed 3 bases from V and 2 bases from J, with 15 bases in between. The CDR3 runs 16 residues. The CDR3 here is CASSFAQTTTTDTQYF. The CDR3 region has the DNA TGTGCCAGCAGCTTCGCCCAGACTACAACCACAGATACGCAGTATTTT.

Turning to this clonotype: A much larger clonotype is one base distant, so this may be a read error. It is likely a read error, because the conserved phenylalanine at the end of the CDR3 is missing. The J gene is TRBJ2-7, the V gene TRBV18; 11 bases are shared with TRBD1. The CDR3 has 16 amino acids. Germline CDR1 is KGHSH and CDR2 is LQKENI. V was pared by 0 bases and J by 6 bases, with 7 bases of the junction left unmatched. The DNA of the CDR3 is TGTGCCAGCTCACCACCCGGAGGACAGGGGGCAGGCGAGCAGTACCTC. Translation: CASSPPGGQGAGEQYL.

This clonotype was found many times. The rearrangement joins TRBV2 to TRBJ1-1; no clear D. Between the trimmed V and J ends, which lost 4 bases and 1 base, there was a span of 10 bases. CDR1 is SNHLY, CDR2 FYNNEI, per germline. CDR3 length: 14 amino acids. The CDR3 nucleotides are TGTGCCAGCAGTGTCATGGGGAAGAACACTGAAGCTTTCTTT. Its protein product is CASSVMGKNTEAFF.

This clonotype appeared many times. The chain has TRBV20-1 and TRBJ2-3, with D possibly being TRBD2 (6 bases). Germline CDR1 reads DFQATT; CDR2 reads SNEGSKA (reference sequence). V was clipped by 6 bases and J by 5 bases, with 15 bases between them. This CDR3 has 13 amino acids. The CDR3 sequence is CSAIGGNGDTQYF. The DNA for the CDR3 is TGCAGTGCGATTGGCGGGAACGGAGATACGCAGTATTTT.

This clonotype has more than one count but fewer than ten. The chain links TRBV18 to TRBJ2-1, with 9 nucleotides matching TRBD2. This CDR3 comprises 17 residues. Germline V gene sequence: CDR1 KGHSH, CDR2 LQKENI. The J segment lost 5 bases and the V segment lost 3 bases, leaving 11 bases of the junction unmatched. In nucleotides, the CDR3 is TGTGCCAGCTCACCTAGTCGCACTAGCGGGTCTGACAATGAGCAGTTCTTC. The encoded protein is CASSPSRTSGSDNEQFF.

This clonotype has only a few counts. The V gene is TRBV19, the J gene TRBJ1-1; D is undetermined. Germline V gene lookup returns CDR1 LNHDA and CDR2 SQIVND (reference sequence). V was cut by 9 bases and J by 5 bases, with 13 bases left in between. CDR3 length equals 12 residues. The chain's CDR3 is CASGKYGTEAFF. CDR3 coding DNA: TGTGCCAGCGGAAAATACGGAACTGAAGCTTTCTTT.

This sequence joins TRBV5-4 and TRBJ2-3; a possible D gene is TRBD1 (6 bases). The CDR3 extends over 15 amino acids. V lost 0 bases to trimming and J lost 3 bases, with 11 bases between them. Germline assignment: CDR1 SGHNT and CDR2 YYREEE (reference sequence). The CDR3: CASSLALTGTDTQYF. CDR3 coding DNA: TGTGCCAGCAGCTTGGCCCTAACAGGGACAGATACGCAGTATTTT.

This clonotype was recorded at least ten times. V is TRBV18 and J is TRBJ1-2; D is unclear. This CDR3 has 13 residues. CDR1 and CDR2 (germline): KGHSH, LQKENI. Between the trimmed V and J ends, which lost 2 bases and 3 bases, there was a span of 7 bases. The CDR3 is CASSPNQDYGYTF. CDR3 in DNA: TGTGCCAGCTCACCAAACCAAGACTATGGCTACACCTTC.

This clonotype was recorded at least ten times. The CDR3 bases are TGCGCCAGCAGCCAAGAAGGGACTAGCGGGATCTACAATGAGCAGTTCTTC. This translates into CASSQEGTSGIYNEQFF. This chain links TRBV4-1 with TRBJ2-1, with 13 bases fitting TRBD2. Per germline, CDR1 MGHRA and CDR2 YSYEKL. The V gene end was trimmed by 0 bases and the J gene end by 3 bases; junction bases not matched to a gene: 2. The CDR3 sequence is 17 residues long.

This clonotype was counted at least ten times. This chain joins TRBV18 and TRBJ2-1; D not certain. V gave up 3 bases and J gave up 8 bases, with 8 bases separating them. The CDR3 totals 12 residues. Germline CDR1 is KGHSH and CDR2 is LQKENI. The chain's CDR3 is CASSPGIYEQFF. The CDR3, as DNA: TGTGCCAGCTCACCGGGGATATATGAGCAGTTCTTC.

The rearrangement joins TRBV6-5 to TRBJ1-3; 7 bases fit TRBD1. The V segment lost 4 bases and the J segment 6 bases; nucleotides outside the gene matches: 6. There are 14 residues in the CDR3. Looked up from germline, CDR1 is MNHEY and CDR2 is SVGAGI. The CDR3 protein is CASSSSGTANTIYF. The CDR3 DNA follows: TGTGCCAGCAGTTCCTCCGGGACAGCAAACACCATATATTTT.

The V call is TRBV19, the J call TRBJ2-1, with D possibly TRBD2 on 6 matching bases. The germline gives CDR1 LNHDA, CDR2 SQIVND (reference sequence). The CDR3 consists of 15 residues. The V and J ends lost 3 bases and 8 bases respectively, with 17 bases between them. The CDR3 nucleotides are TGTGCCAGTAGTATCGGGAGCATCAGGGTGGATGAGCAGTTCTTC. Amino acids: CASSIGSIRVDEQFF.

This clonotype was seen a few times. The V call is TRBV2, the J call TRBJ1-4; 7 positions agree with TRBD1. The V segment lost 5 bases and the J segment 4 bases; nucleotides outside the gene matches: 4. Germline V gene sequence: CDR1 SNHLY, CDR2 FYNNEI. The CDR3 totals 14 residues. CDR3 sequence (DNA): TGTGCCAGCAGTACAGGGGAGTTTAATGAAAAACTGTTTTTT. Translation: CASSTGEFNEKLFF.